A selection of T cell receptor beta chains follows, all from one sample in a study of neurological immune-mediated disorders. From the 5' RACE reads, TCRdb called clonotypes with MiXCR, one entry per CDR3 protein. The table lists about 25,000 distinct CDR3 sequences, over 3% of them singletons. Sequencing was carried out using PBMCs. All receptors come from a woman between 25 and 40 years old with multiple sclerosis. CDR3s include the opening cysteine and the closing phenylalanine or tryptophan. The D gene is left open where the match is weak. Some rows have no size entry. The others give once, few or many, or a class for an expanded clone.

v_gene	abundance	j_gene	d_gene	CDR3aa	CDR3nt
TRBV5-1	many	TRBJ2-2	NA	CASSLDGNTGELFF	TGCGCCAGCAGCTTGGACGGGAACACCGGGGAGCTGTTTTTT
TRBV10-3	few	TRBJ2-1	NA	CAISGIGRSYNEQFF	TGTGCCATCAGTGGAATTGGTAGATCCTACAATGAGCAGTTCTTC
TRBV20-1	many	TRBJ2-4	TRBD1	CSAQDRADIQYF	TGCAGTGCTCAGGACAGGGCGGACATTCAGTACTTC
TRBV27	many	TRBJ1-5	NA	CASSPRTFSNQPQHF	TGTGCCAGCAGTCCCAGGACATTTAGCAATCAGCCCCAGCATTTT
TRBV20-1	many	TRBJ2-1	TRBD2	CSAPRGGLAINNEQFF	TGCAGTGCTCCCCGGGGGGGACTAGCGATTAACAATGAGCAGTTCTTC
TRBV2	many	TRBJ1-2	TRBD1	CASRDRKYGYTF	TGTGCCAGCCGGGACAGGAAATATGGCTACACCTTC
TRBV20-1	NA	TRBJ2-5	TRBD1	CSARDTGRGWTQYF	TGCAGTGCTAGAGATACAGGCAGGGGGTGGACCCAGTACTTC
TRBV7-2	many	TRBJ2-1	NA	CASSLGGSYNEQFF	TGTGCCAGCAGCTTAGGGGGGTCCTACAATGAGCAGTTCTTC
TRBV5-1	few	TRBJ2-2	NA	CASRETGLNTGELFF	TGCGCCAGCAGAGAAACAGGGTTGAACACCGGGGAGCTGTTTTTT
TRBV7-6	many	TRBJ2-5	TRBD1	CASSLVGTEYF	TGTGCCAGCAGCTTAGTAGGGACAGAGTACTTC
TRBV7-2	many	TRBJ2-7	TRBD1	CASSWTGQGAYEQYF	TGTGCCAGCAGCTGGACGGGACAGGGGGCTTACGAGCAGTACTTC
TRBV6-6	NA	TRBJ2-2	NA	CASTQKRSGSKDTGELFF	TGTGCCAGCACTCAAAAACGGTCAGGGAGCAAAGACACCGGGGAGCTGTTTTTT
TRBV7-9	NA	TRBJ2-2	NA	CASSRTETGELFF	TGTGCCAGCAGCCGGACAGAAACCGGGGAGCTGTTTTTT
TRBV5-1	many	TRBJ2-5	NA	CASSPRLGEAQYF	TGCGCCAGCAGCCCCAGACTCGGGGAGGCCCAGTACTTC
TRBV7-9	many	TRBJ1-5	TRBD1	CASSKTGDSNQPQHF	TGTGCCAGCAGCAAGACAGGGGATAGCAATCAGCCCCAGCATTTT
TRBV20-1	many	TRBJ2-7	NA	CSVARPSYEQYF	TGCAGTGTGGCCCGTCCATCCTACGAGCAGTACTTC
TRBV5-1	many	TRBJ2-7	TRBD1	CASSPGTGDAYEQYF	TGCGCCAGCAGTCCTGGGACAGGGGACGCCTACGAGCAGTACTTC
TRBV5-1	many	TRBJ1-1	NA	CASSSYGSAHQNTEAFF	TGCGCCAGCAGCTCATATGGTTCAGCCCATCAGAACACTGAAGCTTTCTTT
TRBV2	many	TRBJ2-3	TRBD1	CASSRDRGADTQYF	TGTGCCAGCAGCCGGGACAGGGGAGCAGATACGCAGTATTTT
TRBV28	many	TRBJ2-7	NA	CASTPRPGKVEQYF	TGTGCCAGCACCCCCCGGCCCGGCAAGGTCGAGCAGTACTTC
TRBV4-3	few	TRBJ2-3	NA	CASSQEGYTQYF	TGCGCCAGCAGCCAAGAGGGGTATACGCAGTATTTT
TRBV10-1	NA	TRBJ2-3	NA	CASSDSRYTDTQYF	TGCGCCAGCAGTGATTCGCGCTATACAGATACGCAGTATTTT
TRBV18	many	TRBJ1-5	NA	CASSPDLNQPQNF	TGTGCCAGCTCACCGGACCTAAATCAGCCCCAGAATTTT
TRBV5-5	many	TRBJ2-5	NA	CASSWAGHKETQYF	TGTGCCAGCAGCTGGGCGGGACATAAAGAGACCCAGTACTTC
TRBV5-1	few	TRBJ2-1	NA	CASRTGFENEQFF	TGCGCCAGCAGAACAGGCTTTGAGAATGAGCAGTTCTTC
TRBV18	many	TRBJ2-3	NA	CASSPPGRAGGIDTQYF	TGTGCCAGCTCACCACCGGGAAGAGCAGGCGGGATAGATACGCAGTATTTT
TRBV5-1	many	TRBJ2-2	NA	CASSLWGVTGELFF	TGCGCCAGCAGCTTGTGGGGTGTCACCGGGGAGCTGTTTTTT
TRBV5-1	medium-sized	TRBJ2-7	NA	CASSLASGTAAYEQYF	TGCGCCAGCAGCTTGGCCTCCGGGACGGCAGCCTACGAGCAGTACTTC
TRBV20-1	many	TRBJ1-5	TRBD1	CSASAGTGGLQPQHF	TGCAGTGCTAGTGCCGGGACAGGGGGCTTGCAGCCCCAGCATTTT
TRBV29-1	many	TRBJ2-7	NA	CSVLEVGTPHEQYF	TGCAGCGTTTTGGAGGTCGGGACGCCCCACGAGCAGTACTTC
TRBV12-3/TRBV12-4	many	TRBJ2-3	NA	CASSFRQDTQYF	TGTGCCAGCAGTTTTAGGCAAGATACGCAGTATTTT
TRBV6-2/TRBV6-3	many	TRBJ2-7	TRBD1	CASSPRKTGFVYEQYF	TGTGCCAGCAGTCCCCGCAAGACAGGGTTTGTCTACGAGCAGTACTTC
TRBV7-9	medium-sized	TRBJ2-3	NA	CASSFMGGTDTQYF	TGTGCCAGCAGCTTTATGGGTGGCACAGATACGCAGTATTTT
TRBV7-2	many	TRBJ1-2	NA	CASSPSWGEGYTF	TGTGCCAGCAGCCCGTCTTGGGGGGAAGGCTACACCTTC
TRBV5-5	many	TRBJ1-2	NA	CASSPFPGRLNYGYTF	TGTGCCAGCAGCCCCTTTCCGGGCAGACTTAACTATGGCTACACCTTC
TRBV3-1	medium-sized	TRBJ1-5	NA	CASSPAGQPQHF	TGTGCCAGCAGCCCCGCTGGGCAGCCCCAGCATTTT
TRBV9	NA	TRBJ2-1	NA	CASRIGGEQFF	TGTGCCAGCAGAATAGGGGGTGAGCAGTTCTTC
TRBV5-1	many	TRBJ2-3	NA	CASSLGRDRADTQYF	TGCGCCAGCAGCTTGGGGCGGGATAGGGCAGATACGCAGTATTTT
TRBV6-1	many	TRBJ2-1	TRBD1	CASILDRDHGEQFF	TGTGCCAGCATTCTTGACAGGGACCACGGTGAGCAGTTCTTC
TRBV6-2/TRBV6-3	many	TRBJ2-7	NA	CASSQLATVREQYF	TGTGCCAGCAGTCAGCTAGCGACCGTGAGGGAGCAGTACTTC
TRBV20-1	many	TRBJ1-5	NA	CSASLRGNQPQHF	TGCAGTGCTAGTCTCAGAGGCAATCAGCCCCAGCATTTT
TRBV4-3	many	TRBJ1-5	NA	CASSQEIWGSEQPQHF	TGCGCCAGCAGCCAAGAGATCTGGGGATCTGAGCAGCCCCAGCATTTT
TRBV6-5	many	TRBJ2-7	TRBD2	CASSPPGLAAQYF	TGTGCCAGCAGTCCCCCGGGACTAGCGGCGCAGTACTTC
TRBV7-6	many	TRBJ2-3	NA	CASSLGPGADTQYF	TGTGCCAGCAGCTTAGGCCCAGGGGCAGATACGCAGTATTTT
TRBV20-1	many	TRBJ1-5	TRBD1	CSAGWDRASNQPQHF	TGCAGTGCTGGTTGGGACAGGGCTAGCAATCAGCCCCAGCATTTT
TRBV29-1	many	TRBJ2-3	NA	CSVDTGLTDTQYF	TGCAGCGTTGATACGGGATTGACAGATACGCAGTATTTT
TRBV27	many	TRBJ2-7	TRBD1	CASSSQGEEQYF	TGTGCCAGCAGTTCACAGGGGGAAGAGCAGTACTTC
TRBV6-5	many	TRBJ1-2	NA	CASSHGPRLTYYGYTF	TGTGCCAGCAGTCATGGACCCCGGTTAACTTACTATGGCTACACCTTC
TRBV12-3/TRBV12-4	many	TRBJ1-4	NA	CASSPQGYGIEKLFF	TGTGCCAGCAGTCCGCAGGGTTATGGGATTGAAAAACTGTTTTTT
TRBV5-6	many	TRBJ2-3	NA	CASSTLQGRTDTQYF	TGTGCCAGCAGCACTCTACAGGGACGCACAGATACGCAGTATTTT
TRBV20-1	many	TRBJ1-5	NA	CSAGTNPGNQPQHF	TGCAGTGCTGGAACGAACCCAGGCAATCAGCCCCAGCATTTT
TRBV7-8	many	TRBJ2-3	NA	CASARLAESGYTQYF	TGTGCCAGTGCCCGTTTGGCCGAAAGCGGATATACGCAGTATTTT
TRBV9	many	TRBJ2-3	TRBD1	CASSVRGGQGADTQYF	TGTGCCAGCAGCGTAAGAGGAGGGCAGGGGGCGGATACGCAGTATTTT
TRBV29-1	many	TRBJ2-2	NA	CSVGGTGANTGELFF	TGCAGCGTTGGAGGCACCGGGGCGAACACCGGGGAGCTGTTTTTT
TRBV5-1	many	TRBJ2-7	NA	CASSVMRGPYEQYF	TGCGCCAGCAGCGTTATGAGGGGCCCCTACGAGCAGTACTTC
TRBV7-2	many	TRBJ2-3	NA	CASSLVGVQLNTDTQYF	TGTGCCAGCAGCTTAGTCGGGGTCCAACTAAACACAGATACGCAGTATTTT
TRBV18	many	TRBJ1-6	NA	CASSRQNYNSPLHF	TGTGCCAGCTCCAGACAGAACTATAATTCACCCCTCCACTTT
TRBV12-3/TRBV12-4	many	TRBJ2-7	TRBD1	CASSLNRGYEQYF	TGTGCCAGCAGTTTGAACAGGGGATACGAGCAGTACTTC
TRBV19	few	TRBJ1-2	NA	CASSIPPTGTGYTF	TGTGCCAGTAGTATCCCACCGACCGGGACTGGCTACACCTTC